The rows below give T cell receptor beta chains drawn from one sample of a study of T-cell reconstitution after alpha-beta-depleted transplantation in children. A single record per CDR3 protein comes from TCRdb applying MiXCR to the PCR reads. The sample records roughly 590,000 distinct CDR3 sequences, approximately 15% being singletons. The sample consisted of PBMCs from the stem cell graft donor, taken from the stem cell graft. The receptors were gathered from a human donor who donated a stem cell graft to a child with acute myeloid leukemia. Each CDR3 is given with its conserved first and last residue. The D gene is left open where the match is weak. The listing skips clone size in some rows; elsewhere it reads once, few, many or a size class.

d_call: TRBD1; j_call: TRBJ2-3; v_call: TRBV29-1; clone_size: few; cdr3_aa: CSVVSRDRGPDTQYF; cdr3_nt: TGCAGCGTGGTTAGCCGGGACAGGGGGCCCGATACGCAGTATTTT
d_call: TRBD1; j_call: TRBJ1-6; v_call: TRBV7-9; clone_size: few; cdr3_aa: CASSWDRSALHF; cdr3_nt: TGTGCCAGCAGTTGGGACAGGTCGGCCCTCCACTTT
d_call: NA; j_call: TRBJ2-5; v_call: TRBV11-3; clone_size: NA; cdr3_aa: CASSLGRADQETQYF; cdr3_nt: TGTGCCAGCAGCTTGGGAAGGGCAGACCAAGAGACCCAGTACTTC
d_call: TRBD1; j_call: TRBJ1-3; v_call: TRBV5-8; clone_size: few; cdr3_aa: CASSWRDSPRNTIYF; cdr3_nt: TGTGCCAGCAGCTGGCGGGACAGCCCCCGAAACACCATATATTTT
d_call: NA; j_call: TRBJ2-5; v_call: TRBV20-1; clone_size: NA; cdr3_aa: CSAREDRLQETQYF; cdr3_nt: TGCAGTGCTAGAGAAGACAGGCTGCAAGAGACCCAGTACTTC
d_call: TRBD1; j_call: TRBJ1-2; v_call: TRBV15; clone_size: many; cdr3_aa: CATSITGTDGYTF; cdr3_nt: TGTGCCACCAGCATTACCGGGACAGATGGCTACACCTTC
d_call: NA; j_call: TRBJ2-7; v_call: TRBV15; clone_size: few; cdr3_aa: CATSRDASYEQYF; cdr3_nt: TGTGCCACCAGCAGAGATGCTAGCTACGAGCAGTACTTC
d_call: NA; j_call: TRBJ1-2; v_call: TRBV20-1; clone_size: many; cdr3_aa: CSARSQDYGYTF; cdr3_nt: TGCAGTGCAAGATCGCAAGACTATGGCTACACCTTC
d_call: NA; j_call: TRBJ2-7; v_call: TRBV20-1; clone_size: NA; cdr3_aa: CSARDSATYEQYF; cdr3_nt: TGCAGTGCTAGAGATTCAGCGACCTACGAGCAGTACTTC
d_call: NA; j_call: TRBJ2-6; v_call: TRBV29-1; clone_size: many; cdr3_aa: CSVDPPGTGANVLTF; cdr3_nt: TGCAGCGTTGACCCCCCAGGGACCGGGGCCAACGTCCTGACTTTC
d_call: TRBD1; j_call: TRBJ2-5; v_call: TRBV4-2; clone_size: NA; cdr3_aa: CASSQVLGGQQETQYF; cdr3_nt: TGTGCCAGCAGCCAAGTCTTAGGGGGACAGCAAGAGACCCAGTACTTC
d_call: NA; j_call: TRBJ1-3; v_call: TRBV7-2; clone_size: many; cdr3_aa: CASRDRAGNTIYF; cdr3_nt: TGTGCCAGCAGGGACAGAGCTGGAAACACCATATATTTT
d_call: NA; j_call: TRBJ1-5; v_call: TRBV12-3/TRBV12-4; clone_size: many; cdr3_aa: CASSVQGFGNQPQHF; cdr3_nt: TGTGCCAGCAGCGTGCAGGGATTTGGCAATCAGCCCCAGCATTTT
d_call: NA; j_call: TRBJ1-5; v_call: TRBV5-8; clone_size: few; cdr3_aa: CASPGDLYSNQPQHF; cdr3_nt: TGTGCCAGCCCGGGGGATCTTTATAGCAATCAGCCCCAGCATTTT
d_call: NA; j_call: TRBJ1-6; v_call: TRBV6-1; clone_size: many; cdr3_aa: CASTRSSDSPLHF; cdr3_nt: TGTGCCAGCACGAGGAGCTCGGATTCACCCCTCCACTTT
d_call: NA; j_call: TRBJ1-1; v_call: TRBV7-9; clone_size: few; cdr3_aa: CASRRGALDTEAFF; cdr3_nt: TGTGCCAGCAGACGAGGGGCCCTCGACACTGAAGCTTTCTTT
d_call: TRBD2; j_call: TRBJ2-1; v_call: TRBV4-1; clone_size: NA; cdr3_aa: CASSRPAGPYNEQFF; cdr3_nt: TGCGCCAGCAGCCGGCCAGCGGGGCCCTACAATGAGCAGTTCTTC
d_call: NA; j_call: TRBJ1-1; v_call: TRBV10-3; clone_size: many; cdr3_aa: CAISDQAVNTEAFF; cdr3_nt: TGTGCCATCAGTGATCAGGCAGTGAACACTGAAGCTTTCTTT
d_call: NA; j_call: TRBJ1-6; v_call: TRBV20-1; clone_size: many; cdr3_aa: CSAIPRTTSPLHF; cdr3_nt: TGCAGTGCTATCCCCCGTACTACGTCACCCCTCCACTTT
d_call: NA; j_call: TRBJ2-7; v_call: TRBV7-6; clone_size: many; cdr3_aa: CASSLGGDSYEQYF; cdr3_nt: TGTGCCAGCAGCTTAGGGGGGGACTCCTACGAGCAGTACTTC
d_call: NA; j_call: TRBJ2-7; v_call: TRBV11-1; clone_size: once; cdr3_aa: CASSLQPSSSSYEQYF; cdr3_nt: TGTGCCAGCAGCTTACAGCCTAGCTCCAGCTCCTACGAGCAGTACTTC
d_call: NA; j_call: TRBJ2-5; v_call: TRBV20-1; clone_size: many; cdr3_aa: CSASIQYQETQYF; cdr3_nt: TGCAGTGCTAGCATCCAGTACCAAGAGACCCAGTACTTC
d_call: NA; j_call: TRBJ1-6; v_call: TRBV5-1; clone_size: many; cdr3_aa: CASSFGGEASPLHF; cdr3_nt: TGCGCCAGCAGCTTCGGCGGAGAGGCTTCACCCCTCCACTTT
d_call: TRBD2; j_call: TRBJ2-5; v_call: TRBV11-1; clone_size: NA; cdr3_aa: CASSGESGLAGTLETQYF; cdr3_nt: TGTGCCAGCAGCGGCGAATCGGGACTAGCGGGGACTCTGGAGACCCAGTACTTC
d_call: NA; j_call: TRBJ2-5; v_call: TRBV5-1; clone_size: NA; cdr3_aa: CASSNPSETQYF; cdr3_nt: TGCGCCAGCAGTAATCCGTCGGAGACCCAGTACTTC
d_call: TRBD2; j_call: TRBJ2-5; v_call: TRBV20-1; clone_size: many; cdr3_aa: CSARFRVAGEKVSSGTQYF; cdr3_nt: TGCAGTGCTAGATTCAGGGTAGCGGGGGAGAAGGTCTCAAGTGGAACCCAGTACTTC
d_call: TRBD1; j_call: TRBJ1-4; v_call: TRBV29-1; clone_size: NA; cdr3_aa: CSAGTGVGEKLFF; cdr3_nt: TGCAGCGCGGGGACAGGCGTAGGTGAAAAACTGTTTTTT
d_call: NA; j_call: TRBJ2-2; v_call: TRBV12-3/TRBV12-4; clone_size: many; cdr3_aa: CASSLAFTGELFF; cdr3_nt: TGTGCCAGCAGTTTGGCCTTCACCGGGGAGCTGTTTTTT
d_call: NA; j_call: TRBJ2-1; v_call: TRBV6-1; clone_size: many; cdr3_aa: CASRKGIEQFF; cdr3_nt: TGTGCCAGCAGAAAGGGAATAGAGCAGTTCTTC
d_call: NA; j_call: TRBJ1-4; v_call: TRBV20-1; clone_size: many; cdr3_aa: CSASRDPEKLFF; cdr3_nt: TGCAGTGCTAGCAGGGACCCCGAAAAACTGTTTTTT
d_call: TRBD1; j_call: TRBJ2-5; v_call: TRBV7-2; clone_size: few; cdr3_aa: CASSLEAGGQETQYF; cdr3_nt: TGTGCCAGCAGCTTAGAGGCAGGGGGCCAAGAGACCCAGTACTTC